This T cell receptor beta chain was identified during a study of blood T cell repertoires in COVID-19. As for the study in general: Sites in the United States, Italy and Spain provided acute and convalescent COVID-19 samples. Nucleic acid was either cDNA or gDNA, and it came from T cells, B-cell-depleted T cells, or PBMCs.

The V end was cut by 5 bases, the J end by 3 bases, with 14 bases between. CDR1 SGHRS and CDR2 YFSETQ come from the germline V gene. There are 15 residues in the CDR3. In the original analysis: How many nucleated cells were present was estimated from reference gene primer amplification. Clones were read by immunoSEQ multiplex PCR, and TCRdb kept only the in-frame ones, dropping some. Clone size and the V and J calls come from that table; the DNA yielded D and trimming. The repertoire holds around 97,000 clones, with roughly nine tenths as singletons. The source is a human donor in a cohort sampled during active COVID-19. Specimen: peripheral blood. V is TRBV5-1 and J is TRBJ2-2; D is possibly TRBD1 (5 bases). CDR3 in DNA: TGCGCCAGCAGGGGGCTTCTTTCTGACACCGGGGAGCTGTTTTTT. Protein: CASRGLLSDTGELFF.